Below are 17 T cell receptor beta chains sequenced from a single sample in a study of blood T cell repertoires in COVID-19 (dated by TCRdb to 2020 to 2022). The library relied on the immunoSEQ multiplex PCR assay. TCRdb took this table from immuneACCESS and kept in-frame rearrangements with V and J called. Such tables lack part of the clones; where checked against another copy, unresolved V genes explain under half of the gap, and the rest is unexplained. Recorded for this sample are some 45,000 clones; more than 65% of them occurred a single time. Clones ranked in the top ten supply 23% of the sample. The specimen sequenced was peripheral blood. These receptors originate from a woman aged 55-70 years with acute or convalescent COVID-19.

This chain joins TRBV6-1 and TRBJ1-5; a possible D gene is TRBD1 (5 bases). Germline-derived CDR1 and CDR2 are MNHNS and SASEGT. The CDR3 length is 13 residues. V shed 2 bases and J shed 9 bases, with 11 bases lying between them. Written as DNA, the CDR3 is TGTGCCAGCAGTGAAAGTAAGGGGCGGCCCCAGCATTTT. Amino acids: CASSESKGRPQHF.

V is TRBV6-6 and J is TRBJ1-2; 7 positions match TRBD1. The ends lost 8 bases at V and 5 bases at J; junction bases unmatched: 5. Germline V gives CDR1 MNHNY, CDR2 SVGAGI (reference sequence). The CDR3 extends over 12 amino acids. The DNA for the CDR3 is TGTGCCAGCGACAGGGAAGGGTATGGCTACACCTTC. Amino acid sequence: CASDREGYGYTF.

This clone was counted a single time. The V gene is TRBV2, the J gene TRBJ1-2; no reliable D call. The CDR3 contains 15 residues. V lost 10 bases, J lost 4 bases, and 22 bases lay in between. Germline assignment: CDR1 SNHLY and CDR2 FYNNEI. This CDR3 reads CATSPTMFSSYGYTF. CDR3 DNA: TGTGCCACATCACCGACCATGTTTAGCAGCTATGGCTACACCTTC.

The CDR3 loop is CASSSTGIADTQYF. The CDR3, as DNA: TGTGCCAGCAGCTCGACAGGGATTGCAGATACGCAGTATTTT. V gene TRBV7-8 combines with J gene TRBJ2-3; 7 nucleotides line up with TRBD1. V lost 4 bases to trimming and J lost 4 bases; unmatched junction nucleotides: 5. Germline-derived CDR1 and CDR2 are SGHVS and FQNEAQ. The CDR3 runs to 14 residues.

V gene TRBV28 combines with J gene TRBJ2-4, with a possible D match to TRBD2 (5 bases). The CDR3 length is 13 residues. Trimming stripped 2 bases from V and 7 bases from J, with 9 bases between. The germline gives CDR1 MDHEN, CDR2 SYDVKM. This chain's CDR3 is CASSLPGVNIQYF. Written as DNA, the CDR3 is TGTGCCAGCAGTTTACCCGGGGTCAACATTCAGTACTTC.

This clone was recorded a few times. The rearrangement uses TRBV3-1 (or the pseudogene TRBV3-2) and TRBJ1-1, with D tentatively TRBD1 (5 bases). Germline-derived CDR1 and CDR2 are LGHDT and YNNKEL (reference sequence). The CDR3 is made up of 14 amino acids. Trimming left V 3 bases short and J 4 bases short, with 12 bases between. The CDR3 nucleotides read TGTGCCAGCAGCCATTTGTCGGGGGGCACTGAAGCTTTCTTT. Amino acid sequence: CASSHLSGGTEAFF.

The V and J genes are TRBV30 and TRBJ2-3, with 8 bases fitting TRBD2. Germline loops: CDR1 GTSNPN, CDR2 SVGIG (reference sequence). The CDR3 spans 19 residues. Losses at the gene ends were 0 bases for V and 6 bases for J; bases not matched to a gene: 20. CDR3 bases: TGTGCCTGGAGTGTACGGTCTTACAGGGAGCGGGGGCCCGCCGATACGCAGTATTTT. Residues: CAWSVRSYRERGPADTQYF.

V and J are TRBV19 and TRBJ2-3, with 13 bases matching TRBD2. This CDR3 spans 17 amino acids. Germline lookup yields CDR1 LNHDA and CDR2 SQIVND (reference sequence). Trimming cost V 5 bases and J 4 bases; bases outside gene matches: 9. DNA for the CDR3: TGTGCCAGTAGTCTCGGGACTAGCGGGGCTTCCGCAGATACGCAGTATTTT. Translating it yields CASSLGTSGASADTQYF.

The chain has TRBV19 and TRBJ2-5, with 10 bases lining up with TRBD2. The length of the CDR3 is 14 residues. Per the germline V gene, CDR1 is LNHDA and CDR2 is SQIVND (reference sequence). V trimming: 6 bases; J trimming: 3 bases; junction bases outside the gene matches: 4. Here the CDR3 reads CASSLLAGEETQYF. The CDR3, as DNA: TGTGCCAGTAGCCTTCTAGCGGGGGAAGAGACCCAGTACTTC.

The chain carries TRBV7-2 and TRBJ1-2, with a weak D call TRBD1 (6 bases). The CDR3 has 15 amino acids. The ends were cut back, 4 bases at V and 6 bases at J, with 18 bases in the middle. Germline CDR1 SGHTA, CDR2 FQGNSA. This chain's CDR3 is CASSSASDRADGYTF. CDR3 in DNA: TGTGCCAGCAGCTCCGCGTCGGACAGAGCGGATGGCTACACCTTC.

The CDR3 bases are TGTGCCACCAGTGATCCTACAGGGGGCTCTGGAAGTAATGAGCAGTTCTTC. Protein: CATSDPTGGSGSNEQFF. The V gene is TRBV24-1, the J gene TRBJ2-1; TRBD1 aligns across 9 bases. CDR3 length: 17 residues. Trimming removed 3 bases from V and 7 bases from J; junction bases left unmatched: 12. The V gene's germline CDR1 is KGHDR and CDR2 SFDVKD.

The rearrangement joins TRBV2 to TRBJ2-7; 15 bases agree with TRBD2. The CDR3 spans 17 residues. Germline CDR1 is SNHLY and CDR2 is FYNNEI. The V segment lost 6 bases and the J segment 4 bases; nucleotides outside the gene matches: 10. The CDR3 region is CASRRTSGGAGYYEQYF. The CDR3 bases are TGTGCCAGCAGGCGGACTAGCGGGGGGGCTGGTTATTACGAGCAGTACTTC.

This chain connects TRBV30 to TRBJ2-7, with D unresolved. Germline V gene lookup returns CDR1 GTSNPN and CDR2 SVGIG (reference sequence). With 2 bases removed from V and 7 bases from J, the gap between germline ends came to 21 bases. This CDR3 contains 15 residues. The CDR3 DNA reads TGTGCCTGGAGTCCCAAAAACACCATACAGTGGGAGCAGTACTTC. It specifies CAWSPKNTIQWEQYF.

DNA for the CDR3: TGTGCCAGCAGCGCCCACGGGGACTACGAGCAGTACTTC. Its translation: CASSAHGDYEQYF. This chain joins TRBV9 and TRBJ2-7, with TRBD2 as a possible D gene (5 bases). Looked up from germline, CDR1 is SGDLS and CDR2 is YYNGEE. Trimming pared 3 bases from V and 3 bases from J, leaving 10 bases between. CDR3 length: 13 residues.

This chain joins TRBV30 and TRBJ2-7; D is perhaps TRBD1 (5 bases). Between the trimmed V and J ends, which lost 2 bases and 6 bases, there was a span of 20 bases. In germline, CDR1 is GTSNPN, CDR2 SVGIG (reference sequence). This CDR3 contains 15 residues. DNA of the CDR3: TGTGCCTGGAGTCCCACCCTCCAGGGTTGGGGCGAGCAGTACTTC. This translates into CAWSPTLQGWGEQYF.

The rearrangement joins TRBV5-6 to TRBJ2-1, with a tentative D call TRBD1 (5 bases). The ends were cut back, 4 bases at V and 1 base at J, with 15 bases in the middle. Germline V gives CDR1 SGHDT, CDR2 YYEEEE. This CDR3 is built from 16 residues. The CDR3 protein is CASSPQGRRSYNEQFF. CDR3 nucleotide sequence: TGTGCCAGCAGCCCCCAGGGTCGCCGATCCTACAATGAGCAGTTCTTC.

The chain uses TRBV6-5 and TRBJ1-1; 7 bases match TRBD1. This CDR3 comprises 12 residues. Germline CDR1 reads MNHEY; CDR2 reads SVGAGI. J gave up 6 bases and V 6 bases, and 4 bases lay outside the gene matches. The CDR3 DNA sequence: TGTGCCAGCAGAGACAGGGTTTCTGAAGCTTTCTTT. Translation: CASRDRVSEAFF.